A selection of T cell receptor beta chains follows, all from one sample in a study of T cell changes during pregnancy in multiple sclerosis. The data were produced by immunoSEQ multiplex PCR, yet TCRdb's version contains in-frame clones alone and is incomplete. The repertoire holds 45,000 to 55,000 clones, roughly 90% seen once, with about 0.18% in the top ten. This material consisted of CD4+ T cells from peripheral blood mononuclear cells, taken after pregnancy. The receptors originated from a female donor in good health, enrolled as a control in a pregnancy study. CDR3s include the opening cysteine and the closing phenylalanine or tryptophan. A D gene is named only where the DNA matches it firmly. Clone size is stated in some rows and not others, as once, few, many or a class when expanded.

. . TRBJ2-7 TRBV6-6 TGTGCCAGCAGTGGCCGCAGGGAATCCGAGCAGTACTTC CASSGRRESEQYF
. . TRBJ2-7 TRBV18 TGTGCCAGCTCAACTTCCTACGAGCAGTACTTC CASSTSYEQYF
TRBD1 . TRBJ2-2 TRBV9 TGTGCCAGCAGCGTAGAAACAGGGGGGTACGGGGAGCTGTTTTTT CASSVETGGYGELFF
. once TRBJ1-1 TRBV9 TGTGCCAGCAGCGCTCCCCAGGGTAGGATGAACACTGAAGCTTTCTTT CASSAPQGRMNTEAFF
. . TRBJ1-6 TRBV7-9 TGTGCCGGCAGCCCCCGCGGAGGGTCGGGTTCACCCCTCCACTTT CAGSPRGGSGSPLHF
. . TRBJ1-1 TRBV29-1 TGCAGCGTTGATAAGAGGGGGGGCACTGAAGCTTTCTTT CSVDKRGGTEAFF
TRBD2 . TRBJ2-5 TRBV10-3 TGTGCCATCAGAGAAGCGGGGGGGCAAGAGACCCAGTACTTC CAIREAGGQETQYF
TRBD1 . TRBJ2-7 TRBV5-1 TGCGCCAGCAGCTTGGCCGGGCAGGGGGCAACCTACGAGCAGTACTTC CASSLAGQGATYEQYF
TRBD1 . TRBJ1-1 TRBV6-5 TGTGCCAGCAGCCCTAGACAGGGGACTTCTGAAGCTTTCTTT CASSPRQGTSEAFF
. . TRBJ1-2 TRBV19 TGTGCCAGTAGTATAGGGGGGCAGTCAATAGGTGGCTACACCTTC CASSIGGQSIGGYTF
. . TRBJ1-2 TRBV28 TGTGCCAGCTTCCTAGACGGTGGCTACACCTTC CASFLDGGYTF
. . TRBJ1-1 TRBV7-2 TGTGCCAGCAGCTTAGGCCACACGAACACTGAAGCTTTCTTT CASSLGHTNTEAFF
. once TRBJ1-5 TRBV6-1 TGTGCCAGCACCGAAGGGGGGGGGCCCAATCAGCCCCAGCATTTT CASTEGGGPNQPQHF
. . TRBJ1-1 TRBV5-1 TGCGCCAGCAGGCAAGGGGTGAACACTGAAGCTTTCTTT CASRQGVNTEAFF
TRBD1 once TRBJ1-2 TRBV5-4 TGTGCCAGCAGCTTCGGGGCAGGGGGCGGATCCCCCTATGGCTACACCTTC CASSFGAGGGSPYGYTF